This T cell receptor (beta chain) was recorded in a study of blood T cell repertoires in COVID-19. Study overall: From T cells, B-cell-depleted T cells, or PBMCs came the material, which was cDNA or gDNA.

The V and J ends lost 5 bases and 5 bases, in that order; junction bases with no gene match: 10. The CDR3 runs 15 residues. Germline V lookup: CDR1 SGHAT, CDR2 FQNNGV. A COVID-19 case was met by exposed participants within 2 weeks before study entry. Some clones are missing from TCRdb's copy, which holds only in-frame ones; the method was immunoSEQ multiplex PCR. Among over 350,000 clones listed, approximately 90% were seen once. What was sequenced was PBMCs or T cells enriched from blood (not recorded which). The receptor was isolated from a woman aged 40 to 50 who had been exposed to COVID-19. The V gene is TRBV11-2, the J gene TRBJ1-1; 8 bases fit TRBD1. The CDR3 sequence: CASSGRGLKSTEAFF. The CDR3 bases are TGTGCCAGCAGCGGCAGGGGGCTAAAAAGTACTGAAGCTTTCTTT.